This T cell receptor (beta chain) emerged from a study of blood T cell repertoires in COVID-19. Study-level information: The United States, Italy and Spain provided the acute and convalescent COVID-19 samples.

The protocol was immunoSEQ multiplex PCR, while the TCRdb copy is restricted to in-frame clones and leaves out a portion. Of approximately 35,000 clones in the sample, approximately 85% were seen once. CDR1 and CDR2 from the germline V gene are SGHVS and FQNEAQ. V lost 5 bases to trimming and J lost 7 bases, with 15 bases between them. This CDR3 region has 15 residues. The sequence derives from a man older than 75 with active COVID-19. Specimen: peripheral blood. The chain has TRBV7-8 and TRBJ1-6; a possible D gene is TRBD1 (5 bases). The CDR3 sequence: CASSPLGGGNSPLHF. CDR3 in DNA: TGTGCCAGCAGCCCACTGGGCGGGGGAAATTCACCCCTCCACTTT. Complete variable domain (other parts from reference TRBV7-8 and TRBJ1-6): GAGVSQSPRYKVAKRGQDVALRCDPISGHVSLFWYQQALGQGPEFLTYFQNEAQLDKSGLPSDRFFAERPEGSVSTLKIQRTQQEDSAVYLCASSPLGGGNSPLHFGNGTRLTVT.